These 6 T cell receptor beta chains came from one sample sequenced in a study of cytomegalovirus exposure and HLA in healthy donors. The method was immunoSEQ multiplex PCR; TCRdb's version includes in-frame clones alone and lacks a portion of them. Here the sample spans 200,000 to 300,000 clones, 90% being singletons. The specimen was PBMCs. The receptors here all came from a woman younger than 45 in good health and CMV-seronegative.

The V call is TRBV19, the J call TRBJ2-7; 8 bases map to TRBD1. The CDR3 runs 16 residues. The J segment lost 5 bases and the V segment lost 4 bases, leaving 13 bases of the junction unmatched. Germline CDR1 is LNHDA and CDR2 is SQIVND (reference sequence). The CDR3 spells CASSNPRGRGPDEQYF. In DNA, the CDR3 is TGTGCCAGTAGTAATCCGCGGGGCAGGGGGCCTGACGAGCAGTACTTC.

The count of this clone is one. The CDR3 here is CASSLDPLRVNLKNTGELFF. CDR3 nucleotide sequence: TGTGCCAGCAGCTTGGATCCGTTGCGCGTAAATTTAAAGAACACCGGGGAGCTGTTTTTT. The V call is TRBV5-5, the J call TRBJ2-2, with D uncertain. The V end lost 0 bases, the J end lost 1 base, and 22 bases lay between the germline ends. The CDR3 runs to 20 residues. The germline CDR1 and CDR2 sequences are SGHKS and YYEKEE (reference sequence).

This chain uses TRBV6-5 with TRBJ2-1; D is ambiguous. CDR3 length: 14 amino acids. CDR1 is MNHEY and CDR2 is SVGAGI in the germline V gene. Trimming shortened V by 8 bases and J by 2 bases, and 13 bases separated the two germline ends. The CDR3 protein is CASGQGSPYNEQFF. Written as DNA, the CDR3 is TGTGCCAGCGGCCAAGGCTCTCCCTACAATGAGCAGTTCTTC.

The CDR3 nucleotides read TGTGCCAGCAGTGAGATGAGGAATGAGCAGTTCTTC. Translation gives CASSEMRNEQFF. The chain employs TRBV28 and TRBJ2-1; D is uncertain. Trimming took 5 bases from V and 7 from J, leaving 9 bases between them. This CDR3 spans 12 amino acids. Germline V lookup: CDR1 MDHEN, CDR2 SYDVKM.

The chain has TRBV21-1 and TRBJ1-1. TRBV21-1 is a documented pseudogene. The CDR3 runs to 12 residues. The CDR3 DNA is TGTGCCAGCAGGCGCGAAGGGGAGAAGGCTTTCTTT. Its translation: CASRREGEKAFF.

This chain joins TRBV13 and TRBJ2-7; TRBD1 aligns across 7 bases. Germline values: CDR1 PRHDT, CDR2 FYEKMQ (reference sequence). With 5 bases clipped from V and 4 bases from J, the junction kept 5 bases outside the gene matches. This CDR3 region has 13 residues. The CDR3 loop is CASSQGGEYEQYF. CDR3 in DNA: TGTGCCAGCAGCCAAGGGGGCGAATACGAGCAGTACTTC.